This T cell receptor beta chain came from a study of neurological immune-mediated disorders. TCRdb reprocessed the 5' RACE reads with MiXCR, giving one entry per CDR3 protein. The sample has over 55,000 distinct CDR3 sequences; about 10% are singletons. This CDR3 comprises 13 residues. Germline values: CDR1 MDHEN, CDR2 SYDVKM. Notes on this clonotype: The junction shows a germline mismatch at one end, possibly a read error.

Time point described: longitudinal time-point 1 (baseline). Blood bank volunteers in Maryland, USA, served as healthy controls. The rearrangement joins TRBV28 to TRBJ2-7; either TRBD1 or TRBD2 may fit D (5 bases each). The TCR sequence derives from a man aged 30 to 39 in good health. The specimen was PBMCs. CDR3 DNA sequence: TGTGCCAGCAGTTTCGAGGGACGGGACGAGCGGTACTTC. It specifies CASSFEGRDERYF.